The 5 T cell receptor beta chains below all came from one sample that was sequenced in a study of monozygotic twins with inflammatory bowel disease. TCRdb reprocessed the 5' RACE reads, with one entry per CDR3 protein and no DNA. The sample has about 160,000 distinct CDR3 sequences. Material for sequencing was blood. These receptors were collected from a human donor with ulcerative colitis or Crohn's disease, or a healthy co-twin of an affected twin (not recorded which).

The chain combines TRBV12-3 or TRBV12-4 with TRBJ1-1; TCRdb's D gene call, TRBD1, goes unchecked for lack of DNA. This CDR3 is built from 14 residues. Here the CDR3 reads CASSLGTTNTEAFF.

The chain employs TRBV7-9 and TRBJ2-7. This CDR3 contains 13 residues. In germline, CDR1 is SEHNR, CDR2 FQNEAQ (reference sequence). CDR3 region: CASSSGTDYEQYF.

The chain links TRBV6-1 to TRBJ2-1; the D call from TCRdb, TRBD2, cannot be confirmed without DNA. The CDR3 extends over 14 amino acids. Germline values: CDR1 MNHNS, CDR2 SASEGT. The CDR3 sequence is CASQPAGFWNEQFF.

J is TRBJ2-1 and V is TRBV10-3; TCRdb's assignment of TRBD2 cannot be checked, as there is no DNA. CDR3 length equals 14 residues. Germline lookup yields CDR1 ENHRY and CDR2 SYGVKD. The CDR3 loop reads CASGTSGTTDEQFF.

The chain has TRBV5-1 and TRBJ2-3; TCRdb outputs TRBD2, but without DNA this stays unchecked. The CDR3 extends over 18 amino acids. The germline V gene has CDR1 SGHRS and CDR2 YFSETQ. The CDR3 region is CASSPKLNPPPRTDTQYF.